This T cell receptor (beta chain) was sequenced in a study of cytomegalovirus exposure and HLA in healthy donors. Germline V gene data show CDR1 as MRHNA and CDR2 as SNTAGT. V trimming: 4 bases; J trimming: 4 bases; junction bases outside the gene matches: 11. The CDR3 is made up of 16 amino acids. Vbeta (60) and Jbeta (13) primers were used in the PCR. Generated by immunoSEQ multiplex PCR, the TCRdb table keeps only in-frame clones and is missing some. This sample has 120,000 or so clones, with roughly 80% found just once. Comment on this clone: Its matching antigen is unknown.

Study results and caveats: When a later analysis was performed, an Asian-associated ancestry cluster reportedly had fewer N-insertions than the approximately 700-donor mean.

This TCR was sampled from a woman younger than 35 in good health and CMV-seronegative. V and J are TRBV6-4 and TRBJ1-2; 8 positions agree with TRBD1. Sequenced material: PBMCs. CDR3 DNA: TGTGCCAGCAGTGCAGGTGTCGCAGGGGGCCCCTATGGCTACACCTTC. Translated: CASSAGVAGGPYGYTF.